This T cell receptor (beta chain) was identified during a study of naive CD8 T cells in extremely preterm neonates. Profiled with immunoSEQ multiplex PCR; TCRdb holds only in-frame clones, not every one. The sample lists fewer than 6,500 clones; 97% were seen once. The CDR3 has 16 residues. Trimming removed 0 bases from V and 0 bases from J; junction bases left unmatched: 2. Looked up from germline, CDR1 is MGHRA and CDR2 is YSYEKL. The sequencing input was naive CD8+ T cells from blood. This chain uses TRBV4-1 with TRBJ2-1, with 7 bases fitting TRBD1. The TCR comes from a human donor in good health. The CDR3 sequence: CASSQDYRGSYNEQFF. CDR3 bases: TGCGCCAGCAGCCAAGATTACAGGGGCTCCTACAATGAGCAGTTCTTC.